This record looks at one T cell receptor beta chain sequence and its context. Its target is not known. TCRdb analysed the 5' RACE reads with MiXCR anew, one entry per CDR3 protein. Among 52,000 or so distinct CDR3 sequences listed, around 21% were seen once. Cells sorted as Tregs were CD4+, CD25+ and CD127-/low. V lost 5 bases, J lost 0 bases, and 11 bases stayed unmatched. The CDR3 covers 18 residues. The germline V gene encodes CDR1 SGHTA and CDR2 FQGTGA. Whole-study findings and limits: Tumor memory CD4+ T cell TCR gene usage clustered with blood and lymph node memory CD4+ cells and lymph node naive CD4+ cells.

The rearrangement uses TRBV7-3 and TRBJ2-3, with 10 bases identical to TRBD2. The receptor comes from a female donor with breast cancer. Material for sequencing was tumor-infiltrating Tregs sorted from the breast tumor. CDR3 in amino acids: CASSPLAGAVSSTDTQYF. The DNA for the CDR3 is TGTGCCAGCAGCCCCCTAGCGGGGGCCGTGTCTAGCACAGATACGCAGTATTTT.